The clone carrying this T cell receptor beta chain was found a few times. The data belong to a study of patients and donors after allogeneic stem cell transplantation. Trimming cost V 1 base and J 9 bases, with 10 bases left between them. CDR1 SEHNR and CDR2 FQNEAQ come from the germline V gene (reference sequence). The CDR3 is made up of 14 amino acids. From the RT-PCR reads, TCRdb called clonotypes with MiXCR, one entry per CDR3 protein. The sample includes about a million distinct CDR3 sequences, roughly 18% of them seen just once. The source of this sequence is a human donor who was either an allogeneic HSCT recipient or a stem cell or donor lymphocyte infusion donor (not recorded which). It is not recorded whose cells these are; they may come from a transplant donor. The rearrangement joins TRBV7-9 to TRBJ1-6; unclear D gene. Sequenced material: blood, either unsorted or a sorted T cell fraction (not recorded which). The CDR3 DNA follows: TGTGCCAGCAGCTTAGATTCTAGGCGTTCACCCCTCCACTTT. Translating it yields CASSLDSRRSPLHF.